The following is a T cell receptor (beta chain) sequence with its context. It lacks a known antigen. No quality values exist for individual bases; no much larger clone is one base distant. The label giving this sample's treatment or condition can be read as: live attenuated yellow fever vaccine strain. At each blood-draw timepoint, two biological replicates of bulk PBMCs were obtained. A standard Ficoll-Paque protocol was used to isolate PBMCs from peripheral blood. TriZol was used to extract RNA from bulk PBMCs, from CD4 and CD8 fractions, and from dextramer-positive and dextramer-negative fractions. This sample was included in a study of T cells after yellow fever vaccination (dated by TCRdb to between 2019 and 2020). About the full investigation: Libraries from fractions with low cell numbers were prepared with the SMART-Seq v4 Ultra Low Input RNA kit. To follow T-cell clones before and after both primary and booster YFV17D yellow fever vaccination, bulk TCR alpha and beta repertoires underwent longitudinal sequencing. The cohort comprised two healthy male donors, one aged 18 to 30 and one aged 30 to 40 years. Blood was drawn at multiple timepoints before and after primary and secondary immunization, with bulk PBMC replicates and cell subsets isolated.

From the cysteine up to the valine, the CDR3 has a length of 16 residues. The DNA shown is the 48-base CDR3, in frame from base 1. The listed sequencing device is Illumina NovaSeq 6000. Synthesis of TCR cDNA relied on 5'RACE template switching, a step that introduced a universal primer site along with unique molecular identifiers. Priming of cDNA synthesis was performed from both the TCR alpha and TCR beta constant segments. Two PCR steps were used to amplify libraries, with sample barcodes and sequencing adapters being added in the second step. Sequencing of libraries was performed on Illumina HiSeq 2500 (2x100 bp) or NovaSeq (2x150 bp). Turning to the authors' computational methods: Reads were demultiplexed and collapsed into UMI consensus sequences with MIGEC, and V(D)J alignment was performed with MiXCR. Vaccine-responding clonotypes were identified with edgeR using replicate PBMC samples, with FDR below 0.01 and a log2 fold change above 5 up to day 15 being required. Each bulk clonotype received a CD4 or CD8 identity based on whether the sequenced CD4 or CD8 repertoire contained that clonotype at higher abundance. TCRdb trimmed public reads at Q25 via fastp, called clones via MiXCR and kept in-frame beta chains. Every CDR3 protein is listed once, alongside the most common genes and DNA of its rows. The authors' filters were not applied to this entry. This sample is represented by about 340,000 distinct CDR3 sequences; 3% to 4.5% of them were singletons. Clones ranked in the top ten supply approximately 24% of the sample.

The research as a whole found: FACS-sorted repertoires could contain abundant contaminating clonotypes from the bulk population, so computational filtering was required. A small share of clonotypes was detected in both CD4 and CD8 compartments, with the overlap likely arising from convergent recombination. Most clones expanded after primary vaccination were re-detected after the booster (around 96% of CD4 and 80% to 90% of CD8), suggesting broad memory maintenance. The secondary T-cell response was weaker than the primary response but faster, peaking on day 5 instead of day 15. Because the study included only a couple of donors, the extent to which the findings can be generalized is limited.

The specimen was PBMCs, collected 5 days after the yellow fever booster vaccination. Recombination linked TRBV21-1 to TRBJ2-7; TRBD1, as called in the table, went unchecked against the DNA. TRBV21-1 constitutes a pseudogene. The source is a man aged 18 to 35 who received the YFV17D yellow fever vaccine. The nucleotide sequence reads TGTGCCAGCATTCCCGGGGGGGAAAACTCCCTAGACGAGCAGTACGTC. Translated, this is CASIPGGENSLDEQYV.